Below are 19 T cell receptor beta chains sequenced from a single sample in a study of blood T cell repertoires in COVID-19. TCRdb keeps only in-frame clones here, not all; method: immunoSEQ multiplex PCR. The sample holds 350,000 to 450,000 clones; around nine tenths are singletons and the top ten take roughly 6.6%. The sequenced sample consisted of peripheral blood. The receptors here all came from a woman aged 60 to 75 with COVID-19, enrolled during active disease.

Remarks on this clone: At one end the junction does not follow the germline gene, possibly because of a read error. This rearrangement joins TRBV25-1 to TRBJ1-2, with 7 nucleotides matching TRBD1. The CDR3 has 12 residues. Germline V CDR1 and CDR2: MGHDK, SYGVNS. CDR3 bases: TGTGCCAGCAGTGAAGGTTTAACGGGACAGTTTTTC. It yields the protein CASSEGLTGQFF.

Comments on this clone: Additional DNA sequences in this sample encode the identical CDR3. The J gene is TRBJ2-3, the V gene TRBV7-9; 7 bases agree with TRBD2. Germline V gene lookup returns CDR1 SEHNR and CDR2 FQNEAQ (reference sequence). The trim removed 5 bases at V and 3 bases at J, leaving 5 bases unmatched. CDR3 length: 14 residues. DNA for the CDR3: TGTGCCAGCAGCGTCGGGGGAGGGACAGATACGCAGTATTTT. Translating it yields CASSVGGGTDTQYF.

The rearrangement joins TRBV28 to TRBJ1-2; unclear D gene. V lost 2 bases, J lost 2 bases, and 6 bases lay in between. The CDR3 has 13 amino acids. CDR1 is MDHEN and CDR2 is SYDVKM in the germline V gene. CDR3 nucleotide sequence: TGTGCCAGCAGTTTAGTCGGGAACTATGGCTACACCTTC. This gives the protein CASSLVGNYGYTF.

V gene TRBV9 combines with J gene TRBJ1-2, with D perhaps TRBD1 (5 bases). The CDR3 length is 13 residues. The germline CDR1 and CDR2 sequences are SGDLS and YYNGEE. Trimming shortened V by 3 bases and J by 1 base, and 7 bases separated the two germline ends. CDR3 sequence reads: CASSDRHNYGYTF. Written as DNA, the CDR3 is TGTGCCAGCAGCGACAGGCATAACTATGGCTACACCTTC.

The chain recombines TRBV3-1 (or the pseudogene TRBV3-2) with TRBJ1-2; D call uncertain. With 0 bases removed from V and 1 base from J, the gap between germline ends came to 15 bases. The germline CDR1 and CDR2 sequences are LGHDT and YNNKEL (reference sequence). This CDR3 contains 17 residues. The CDR3 sequence: CASSQDLSPGYNYGYTF. CDR3 in DNA: TGTGCCAGCAGCCAAGATCTCTCACCGGGGTATAACTATGGCTACACCTTC.

The CDR3 loop reads CASSQSQRYEKLFF. The CDR3, as DNA: TGTGCCAGCAGCCAATCCCAACGGTATGAAAAACTGTTTTTT. The chain carries TRBV3-1 (or the pseudogene TRBV3-2) and TRBJ1-4; D remains unclear. The CDR3 extends over 14 amino acids. Germline CDR1 is LGHDT and CDR2 is YNNKEL (reference sequence). Trimming took off 2 bases at V and 6 bases at J, with 10 bases between the two ends.

The chain employs TRBV11-1 and TRBJ2-5; 7 bases line up with TRBD1. Germline CDR1 is SGHAT and CDR2 is FQDESV (reference sequence). After removal of 6 bases from V and 3 bases from J, the junction contained 7 bases not matched to a gene. The CDR3 is made up of 14 amino acids. The CDR3 nucleotides read TGTGCCAGCAGTTCGCCGGGACAGAAAGAGACCCAGTACTTC. Translation: CASSSPGQKETQYF.

This rearrangement joins TRBV6-2 or TRBV6-3 to TRBJ2-3; 7 positions agree with TRBD2. CDR1 and CDR2 (germline): MNHEY, SVGEGT. Trimming cost V 0 bases and J 2 bases; bases outside gene matches: 17. The CDR3 covers 20 residues. DNA for the CDR3: TGTGCCAGCAGTTACTCGAGGGAGGGGCCTAGCGCGTATTACACAGATACGCAGTATTTT. It yields the protein CASSYSREGPSAYYTDTQYF.

This chain connects TRBV24-1 to TRBJ2-1; D is unclear. V lost 5 bases and J lost 8, with 9 bases in between. The CDR3 totals 12 residues. The germline V gene encodes CDR1 KGHDR and CDR2 SFDVKD. In DNA form, the CDR3 reads TGTGCCACCAGTGCCCCGTCCGATGAGCAGTTCTTC. Translated: CATSAPSDEQFF.

This chain connects TRBV4-1 to TRBJ2-1, with TRBD2 matching over 7 bases. Trimming removed 0 bases from V and 9 bases from J; junction bases left unmatched: 14. This CDR3 has 17 amino acids. The germline CDR1 and CDR2 sequences are MGHRA and YSYEKL. CDR3 nucleotides: TGCGCCAGCAGCCAAGATTCATCTGGGGGGGGAAAGATTGAGCAGTTCTTC. Encoded protein: CASSQDSSGGGKIEQFF.

The chain uses TRBV3-1 (or the pseudogene TRBV3-2) and TRBJ2-7, with 12 bases identical to TRBD2. Trimming at V came to 6 bases and at J to 4 bases, leaving 7 bases not matched to a gene. Per the germline V gene, CDR1 is LGHDT and CDR2 is YNNKEL (reference sequence). CDR3 length: 15 residues. The CDR3 DNA reads as TGTGCCAGCAGTCCCGGACTAGCGGGGAAGTACGAGCAGTACTTC. Translated: CASSPGLAGKYEQYF.

This rearrangement joins TRBV30 to TRBJ2-1; TRBD1 agrees at 7 bases. CDR3 length: 15 residues. The germline gives CDR1 GTSNPN, CDR2 SVGIG (reference sequence). Germline trimming cut 3 bases from V and 1 base from J; bases unmatched to any gene: 6. The CDR3 region is CAWRWPGGSYNEQFF. CDR3 bases: TGTGCCTGGAGGTGGCCAGGGGGATCCTACAATGAGCAGTTCTTC.

V and J are TRBV12-3 or TRBV12-4 and TRBJ2-5; tentative D call: TRBD1 (5 bases). V shed 5 bases and J shed 10 bases, with 14 bases lying between them. The CDR3 has 12 amino acids. CDR3 sequence: CASSPRRGGQYF. As DNA, the CDR3 is TGTGCCAGCAGTCCCAGAAGGGGTGGCCAGTACTTC.

This chain links TRBV7-2 with TRBJ1-1, with TRBD1 matching over 8 bases. Germline V gene data show CDR1 as SGHTA and CDR2 as FQGNSA. The trim removed 5 bases at V and 0 bases at J, leaving 2 bases unmatched. This CDR3 contains 14 residues. CDR3 in amino acids: CASSPGGLNTEAFF. The CDR3 DNA is TGTGCCAGCAGCCCAGGGGGCCTGAACACTGAAGCTTTCTTT.

The CDR3 region is CASTNRGFGNTIYF. The CDR3 DNA follows: TGTGCCAGCACTAACAGGGGGTTTGGAAACACCATATATTTT. The gene calls are TRBV5-8 and TRBJ1-3; 8 bases line up with TRBD1. Germline CDR1 reads SGHTS; CDR2 reads YDEGEE. Trimming removed 6 bases from V and 3 bases from J; junction bases left unmatched: 5. CDR3 length equals 14 residues. The full variable domain, with the rest looked up from reference TRBV5-8 and TRBJ1-3, is EAGVTQSPTHLIKTRGQQATLRCSPISGHTSVYWYQQALGLGLQFLLWYDEGEERNRGNFPPRFSGRQFPNYSSELNVNALELEDSALYLCASTNRGFGNTIYFGEGSWLTVV.

This chain links TRBV11-3 with TRBJ2-5, with D possibly matching TRBD2 (6 bases). V was pared by 5 bases and J by 2 bases, with 12 bases between. CDR3 length equals 14 residues. Germline V lookup: CDR1 SGHNT, CDR2 YENEEA. The CDR3 loop is CASSPRSGQETQYF. In DNA form, the CDR3 reads TGTGCCAGCAGCCCGAGAAGCGGGCAAGAGACCCAGTACTTC.

The chain uses TRBV7-2 and TRBJ2-7, with 10 bases aligning to TRBD2. From germline, CDR1 is SGHTA and CDR2 FQGNSA. The junction had 8 bases not matched to a gene; V was cut back by 3 bases and J by 6 bases. CDR3 length: 15 residues. The CDR3 nucleotides read TGTGCCAGCAGCTTCGTAGCGGGGGGTAAGGCCGAGCAGTACTTC. Amino acids: CASSFVAGGKAEQYF.

V usage is TRBV4-2 and J usage is TRBJ1-5, with D unclear. This CDR3 region has 16 residues. Trimming removed 1 base from V and 2 bases from J, with 12 bases in between. CDR1 is LGHNA and CDR2 is YNFKEQ in the germline V gene. The CDR3 nucleotides read TGTGCCAGCAGCCAAGCTTCCTCCCCAGGCAATCAGCCCCAGCATTTT. The encoded protein is CASSQASSPGNQPQHF.

The genes are TRBV7-2 and TRBJ2-1, with 10 bases matching TRBD2. The germline V gene has CDR1 SGHTA and CDR2 FQGNSA. The trim removed 0 bases at V and 10 bases at J, leaving 3 bases unmatched. The CDR3 length is 14 residues. The CDR3 DNA reads as TGTGCCAGCAGCTTAGCGTGGACTAGCGGAGAGCAGTTCTTC. Translated, it gives CASSLAWTSGEQFF.